This T cell receptor beta chain was identified during a study of CD8+CD57+ T cells in acquired aplastic anemia. TCR beta VDJ and CDR3 profiling used genomic DNA as template. TCRdb recomputed calls from the reads with MiXCR, one row per CDR3 protein. Counted here are about 180,000 distinct CDR3 sequences, around 45% occurring once; the ten biggest clones make up 2.5% to 3.5%. This CDR3 has 17 residues. V trimming: 1 base; J trimming: 4 bases; junction bases outside the gene matches: 5. Germline loops: CDR1 SGHAT, CDR2 FQDESV (reference sequence). The receptor's source is a human donor in good health. The chain links TRBV11-1 to TRBJ2-7; 15 bases match TRBD2. Source material: sorted CD4+, CD8+, or CD8+CD57+ T cells (not recorded which) from PBMCs. CDR3 in DNA: TGTGCCAGCAGCTTAGGGGCCGGGACTAGCGGGAGGTACGAGCAGTACTTC. Translating it yields CASSLGAGTSGRYEQYF.